These 19 T cell receptor beta chains came from one sample sequenced in a study of shared clonotypes between healthy human individuals. The protocol was immunoSEQ multiplex PCR, while the TCRdb copy is restricted to in-frame clones and leaves out a portion. The sample lists approximately 640,000 clones; about 78% were seen once. The sample taken for sequencing was memory CD4+ T cells sorted from blood. Regarding subset: CD45RA-negative fraction. These receptors came from a woman in her twenties or thirties in good health.

The V call is TRBV7-8, the J call TRBJ2-1; D could derive from TRBD1 or TRBD2 (5 bases each). Germline values: CDR1 SGHVS, CDR2 FQNEAQ. Trimming took 3 bases from V and 4 from J, leaving 22 bases between them. The CDR3 loop spans 18 amino acids. CDR3 sequence reads: CASSLAGFPGTPYNEQFF. The DNA of the CDR3 is TGTGCCAGCAGCTTGGCCGGATTCCCGGGGACCCCATACAATGAGCAGTTCTTC.

The CDR3 nucleotides read TGTGCCAGCAGCTCGGGAAGGACAGGGCCATTACAAGAGGGAAAACTGTTTTTT. Residues: CASSSGRTGPLQEGKLFF. The chain is built from TRBV5-6 and TRBJ1-4, with 8 bases lining up with TRBD1. This CDR3 is 18 amino acids long. Trimming removed 3 bases from V and 10 bases from J; junction bases left unmatched: 20. From germline, CDR1 is SGHDT and CDR2 YYEEEE.

The chain joins TRBV21-1 to TRBJ1-5. TRBV21-1 is classified as a pseudogene. The CDR3 consists of 12 residues. The CDR3 DNA reads TGTGCCAGCAGCACCCCGGGGTCGCCCCAGCATTTT. Translating it yields CASSTPGSPQHF.

Here the CDR3 reads CASRQSGRATNEQFF. The CDR3 DNA is TGCGCCAGCAGACAGAGCGGGAGGGCGACGAATGAGCAGTTCTTC. The chain carries TRBV5-1 and TRBJ2-1, with 10 bases fitting TRBD2. V dropped 5 bases and J dropped 7; count of bases not matched to a gene: 9. CDR1 and CDR2 (germline): SGHRS, YFSETQ. CDR3 size: 15 residues.

The J gene is TRBJ2-1, the V gene TRBV5-1; the match to TRBD2 covers 11 bases. This CDR3 contains 16 residues. Trimming took 1 base from V and 6 from J; bases not matched to a gene: 6. Germline V gene sequence: CDR1 SGHRS, CDR2 YFSETQ. CDR3 sequence: CASSLLGTSGGNEQFF. In DNA form, the CDR3 reads TGCGCCAGCAGCTTGTTAGGGACTAGCGGTGGCAATGAGCAGTTCTTC.

Regarding this clone: A far larger clone lies a single base away; this is likely a read error. This same CDR3 is encoded by further DNA sequences in the sample. The chain combines TRBV7-9 with TRBJ2-7; D remains unclear. Germline CDR1 SEHNR, CDR2 FQNEAQ (reference sequence). Trimming stripped 5 bases from V and 2 bases from J, with 4 bases between. The CDR3 totals 11 residues. The CDR3 is CASSQAYEQYF. The CDR3 nucleotides are TGTGCCAGCAGCCAAGCCTACGAGCAGTACTTC. Based on the CDR3 plus reference TRBV7-9 and TRBJ2-7, the full variable domain is DTGVSQNPRHKITKRGQNVTFRCDPISEHNRLYWYRQTLGQGPEFLTYFQNEAQLEKSRLLSDRFSAERPKGSFSTLEIQRTEQGDSAMYLCASSQAYEQYFGPGTRLTVT.

The V gene is TRBV28, the J gene TRBJ1-1, with unresolved D. From germline, CDR1 is MDHEN and CDR2 SYDVKM. The length of the CDR3 is 13 residues. Trimming pared 6 bases from V and 0 bases from J, leaving 8 bases between. The DNA for the CDR3 is TGTGCCAGCAGACTACTGTTGAACACTGAAGCTTTCTTT. Translated: CASRLLLNTEAFF.

This clone was seen once. The chain links TRBV27 to TRBJ2-7; 7 nucleotides line up with TRBD2. CDR3 length: 15 amino acids. Germline values: CDR1 MNHEY, CDR2 SMNVEV (reference sequence). The V and J ends lost 6 bases and 4 bases, in that order; junction bases with no gene match: 12. CDR3 bases: TGTGCCAGCAGACCACTAGAGGGGAGGGAGTACGAGCAGTACTTC. As protein: CASRPLEGREYEQYF.

This clone was observed once. V usage is TRBV4-1 and J usage is TRBJ2-1, with 12 nucleotides matching TRBD2. Germline CDR1 is MGHRA and CDR2 is YSYEKL. The junction had 5 bases not matched to a gene; V was cut back by 4 bases and J by 10 bases. The CDR3 contains 14 residues. DNA of the CDR3: TGCGCCAGCAGCCGGACTAGCGGGATCAAGGAGCAGTTCTTC. Protein sequence: CASSRTSGIKEQFF.

Ten or more counts support this clone. Other DNA sequences from this sample encode an identical CDR3 as well. The V and J genes are TRBV19 and TRBJ2-1, with 8 positions matching TRBD1. Germline CDR1 and CDR2: LNHDA and SQIVND (reference sequence). Trimming at V came to 5 bases and at J to 3 bases, leaving 6 bases not matched to a gene. The CDR3 spans 15 residues. CDR3 residues: CASSPRTGIYNEQFF. The CDR3 nucleotides read TGTGCCAGTAGTCCCAGGACAGGGATCTACAATGAGCAGTTCTTC.

Ten or more counts support this clone. Here the CDR3 DNA reads TGTGCCAGCAGCTTACAGAATCAGCCCCAGCATTTT. It encodes CASSLQNQPQHF. The chain recombines TRBV7-9 with TRBJ1-5; D not certain. CDR3 size: 12 residues. V lost 2 bases and J 4 bases, leaving 3 bases between the germline ends. The germline V gene has CDR1 SEHNR and CDR2 FQNEAQ (reference sequence).

This clone has ten or more counts. The sample has other DNA sequences that encode this CDR3 too. The rearrangement uses TRBV5-1 and TRBJ1-2; 11 bases align to TRBD1. Germline V lookup: CDR1 SGHRS, CDR2 YFSETQ. This CDR3 comprises 13 residues. V shed 4 bases, J shed 8 bases, and the junction held 4 bases outside the gene matches. CDR3 region: CASSPGQGEGYTF. In DNA form, the CDR3 reads TGCGCCAGCAGCCCGGGACAGGGGGAAGGCTACACCTTC.

The chain has TRBV7-8 and TRBJ2-1; D gene ambiguous. The CDR3 spans 13 residues. Per the germline V gene, CDR1 is SGHVS and CDR2 is FQNEAQ. The V end lost 7 bases, the J end lost 5 bases, and 12 bases lay between the germline ends. The CDR3 bases are TGTGCCAGCACTCACACGCGGAACAATGAGCAGTTCTTC. Translated: CASTHTRNNEQFF.

In this sample, this clone turned up a few times. The chain employs TRBV2 and TRBJ1-4; D might be TRBD1 (6 bases). V lost 7 bases and J 2 bases, leaving 23 bases between the germline ends. The CDR3 sequence is 18 residues long. Germline V CDR1 and CDR2: SNHLY, FYNNEI. Here the CDR3 reads CASTLREQGFLTNEKLFF. CDR3 nucleotides: TGTGCCAGCACACTCCGGGAACAGGGATTTTTGACTAATGAAAAACTGTTTTTT.

V usage is TRBV6-6 and J usage is TRBJ2-2; 10 bases are shared with TRBD1. The CDR3 covers 16 residues. Germline V gene lookup returns CDR1 MNHNY and CDR2 SVGAGI (reference sequence). V shed 5 bases, J shed 1 base, and the junction held 4 bases outside the gene matches. CDR3 sequence reads: CASSHRDRGNTGELFF. CDR3 DNA sequence: TGTGCCAGCAGTCACCGGGACAGGGGGAACACCGGGGAGCTGTTTTTT.

The chain has TRBV6-1 and TRBJ1-4; a weak D match, TRBD1 (6 bases). Germline lookup yields CDR1 MNHNS and CDR2 SASEGT. The CDR3 consists of 15 residues. V was trimmed by 6 bases and J by 0 bases, leaving 11 bases between them. The CDR3 DNA sequence: TGTGCCAGCAGACAGGGCCTGGCAACTAATGAAAAACTGTTTTTT. Residues: CASRQGLATNEKLFF.

The genes are TRBV7-9 and TRBJ1-1; perhaps TRBD1 as D (6 bases). The CDR3 sequence is 16 residues long. In germline, CDR1 is SEHNR, CDR2 FQNEAQ (reference sequence). Trimming removed 1 base from V and 1 base from J, with 13 bases in between. CDR3 DNA: TGTGCCAGCAGCTTAGGATTCCGGGGGGCGAACACTGAAGCTTTCTTT. Amino acid sequence: CASSLGFRGANTEAFF.

V gene TRBV12-1 combines with J gene TRBJ2-7; TRBD2, the table's D call, was not compared with the DNA. TRBV12-1 is given as a pseudogene. The CDR3 is made up of 15 amino acids. CDR3 DNA sequence: TGTGCCAGCAGCCCGACGGGGCTAGCGTTGTACGAGCAGTACTTC. Its translation is CASSPTGLALYEQYF.

The V gene is TRBV5-1, the J gene TRBJ2-1, with 7 bases fitting TRBD1. Per the germline V gene, CDR1 is SGHRS and CDR2 is YFSETQ. This CDR3 is 14 amino acids long. With V trimmed by 3 bases and J by 6 bases, 6 bases remained unmatched. The DNA of the CDR3 is TGCGCCAGCAGCTACGGGACAGAAGGCAATGAGCAGTTCTTC. Encoded protein: CASSYGTEGNEQFF.